This TCR beta chain appears in the sequencing data of a study of blood T cell repertoires in COVID-19. Study-level background: COVID-19 samples, acute and convalescent, were from the United States, Italy and Spain. T cells, B-cell-depleted T cells, or PBMCs provided the cDNA or gDNA that served as material.

Per the study methods: Quantification of nucleated cells was approximated via reference gene primer amplification. Clones were read by immunoSEQ multiplex PCR, and TCRdb kept only the in-frame ones, dropping some. V and J calls plus clone size are reproduced from that table; the DNA served to infer D and trimming. The sample shows nearly 100,000 clones, 86% of them seen only once. Germline V gene data show CDR1 as SGHDN and CDR2 as FVKESK. Trimming shortened V by 1 base and J by 9 bases, and 10 bases separated the two germline ends. The CDR3 sequence is 13 residues long. V is TRBV14 and J is TRBJ2-1; a possible D gene is TRBD2 (6 bases). The sequence was obtained from a man older than 75 with acute or convalescent COVID-19. The sequenced sample was peripheral blood. The CDR3 DNA reads as TGTGCCAGCAGCCAAGTTAGGGGAGGTGAGCAGTTCTTC. This encodes CASSQVRGGEQFF.